What follows are 26 T cell receptor beta chains derived from one specimen sequenced in a study of patients and donors after allogeneic stem cell transplantation. TCRdb re-derived calls from the RT-PCR reads in MiXCR, one entry per CDR3 protein. The sample has 400,000 to 450,000 distinct CDR3 sequences, 16% seen once. The sample taken for sequencing was blood, either unsorted or a sorted T cell fraction (not recorded which). The receptor source for this set is a human donor who was either an allogeneic HSCT recipient or a stem cell or donor lymphocyte infusion donor (not recorded which). It is not recorded whose cells these are; they may come from a transplant donor.

This clonotype was counted many times. V gene TRBV5-5 combines with J gene TRBJ2-3; unclear D gene. CDR3 length: 12 amino acids. In germline, CDR1 is SGHKS, CDR2 YYEKEE (reference sequence). V was clipped by 3 bases and J by 0 bases, with 2 bases between them. The CDR3 loop reads CASSWSTDTQYF. The CDR3 DNA reads as TGTGCCAGCAGCTGGAGCACAGATACGCAGTATTTT.

At least ten counts were recorded for this clonotype. The genes are TRBV12-3 or TRBV12-4 and TRBJ1-1, with TRBD1 identical over 10 bases. V trimming: 5 bases; J trimming: 4 bases; junction bases outside the gene matches: 10. The CDR3 is 16 residues long. CDR3 amino acids: CASSNFGRTGGTEAFF. The CDR3, as DNA: TGTGCCAGCAGTAATTTCGGGAGGACAGGGGGCACTGAAGCTTTCTTT.

In its sample, this clonotype was seen a few times. This sequence joins TRBV25-1 and TRBJ2-3, with a possible D match to TRBD1 (6 bases). This CDR3 is 15 amino acids long. Germline V gene data show CDR1 as MGHDK and CDR2 as SYGVNS. The ends were cut back, 2 bases at V and 5 bases at J, with 14 bases in the middle. In DNA, the CDR3 is TGTGCCAGCAGTGAAGTTGGGCAGGGGATAGATACGCAGTATTTT. Its translation: CASSEVGQGIDTQYF.

This clonotype has more than one count but fewer than ten. The chain combines TRBV5-1 with TRBJ2-2, with TRBD2 matching over 8 bases. This CDR3 has 16 amino acids. The ends lost 2 bases at V and 4 bases at J; junction bases unmatched: 7. CDR1 and CDR2 (germline): SGHRS, YFSETQ. The CDR3 protein is CASSFASLAATGELFF. The DNA for the CDR3 is TGCGCCAGCAGCTTCGCTTCACTAGCGGCCACCGGGGAGCTGTTTTTT.

This clonotype has just a few counts. The chain uses TRBV5-1 and TRBJ2-2; 10 bases map to TRBD2. This CDR3 is built from 16 residues. Germline CDR1 reads SGHRS; CDR2 reads YFSETQ. The ends lost 4 bases at V and 5 bases at J; junction bases unmatched: 8. The CDR3 DNA is TGCGCCAGCAGCCGGACTAGCGGAACTGTTACCGGGGAGCTGTTTTTT. As protein: CASSRTSGTVTGELFF. Combining the CDR3 with reference TRBV5-1 and TRBJ2-2 gives the whole variable domain KAGVTQTPRYLIKTRGQQVTLSCSPISGHRSVSWYQQTPGQGLQFLFEYFSETQRNKGNFPGRFSGRQFSNSRSEMNVSTLELGDSALYLCASSRTSGTVTGELFFGEGSRLTVL.

This clonotype was found a few times. This rearrangement joins TRBV6-6 to TRBJ1-5; D not certain. Per germline, CDR1 MNHNY and CDR2 SVGAGI (reference sequence). The CDR3 contains 12 residues. The V gene lost 10 bases and the J gene lost 3 bases, with 10 bases spanning the gap. Here the CDR3 DNA reads TGTGCCACGGGGATCCTCAATCAGCCCCAGCATTTT. Amino acids: CATGILNQPQHF.

This clonotype was counted a few times. The chain uses TRBV10-3 and TRBJ1-1; D remains ambiguous. V gave up 7 bases and J gave up 0 bases, with 9 bases separating them. Per germline, CDR1 ENHRY and CDR2 SYGVKD. CDR3 size: 13 residues. This CDR3 is CAIMRSLNTEAFF. The CDR3 DNA reads TGTGCCATCATGAGGAGTCTGAACACTGAAGCTTTCTTT.

This clonotype was picked up many times. The chain couples TRBV5-1 to TRBJ1-2; 9 bases match TRBD1. The ends lost 3 bases at V and 1 base at J; junction bases unmatched: 16. The CDR3 extends over 19 amino acids. Germline V gives CDR1 SGHRS, CDR2 YFSETQ. The CDR3 bases are TGCGCCAGCAGCTCCCACCCGCCGGGACAGGGATGGGTTAACTATGGCTACACCTTC. It yields the protein CASSSHPPGQGWVNYGYTF.

The chain recombines TRBV9 with TRBJ2-7; TRBD2 is a possible D gene (6 bases). There are 14 residues in the CDR3. V was clipped by 3 bases and J by 1 base, with 11 bases between them. In germline, CDR1 is SGDLS, CDR2 YYNGEE. CDR3 protein: CASSAGTPSYEQYF. As DNA, the CDR3 is TGTGCCAGCAGCGCCGGGACTCCTTCCTACGAGCAGTACTTC.

This chain links TRBV20-1 with TRBJ2-1, with D hard to call. This CDR3 is 11 amino acids long. V lost 3 bases and J 8 bases, leaving 8 bases between the germline ends. Germline assignment: CDR1 DFQATT and CDR2 SNEGSKA (reference sequence). CDR3 sequence reads: CSASQTHEQFF. CDR3 in DNA: TGCAGTGCTAGTCAGACCCATGAGCAGTTCTTC.

This clonotype has just a few counts. The chain has TRBV30 and TRBJ1-1; maybe TRBD1 (6 bases). CDR1 and CDR2 from the germline V gene are GTSNPN and SVGIG (reference sequence). V gave up 4 bases and J gave up 6 bases, with 18 bases separating them. CDR3 length: 14 residues. CDR3 bases: TGTGCCTGGATGCGCCCGAGGGGGTCCCCTGAAGCTTTCTTT. It is translated as CAWMRPRGSPEAFF. The whole variable domain, remainder taken from reference TRBV30 and TRBJ1-1, is SQTIHQWPATLVQPVGSPLSLECTVEGTSNPNLYWYRQAAGRGLQLLFYSVGIGQISSEVPQNLSASRPQDRQFILSSKKLLLSDSGFYLCAWMRPRGSPEAFFGQGTRLTVV.

This rearrangement joins TRBV6-5 to TRBJ2-3, with 8 positions matching TRBD2. The V gene end was trimmed by 0 bases and the J gene end by 0 bases; junction bases not matched to a gene: 5. The CDR3 is 17 residues long. Germline-derived CDR1 and CDR2 are MNHEY and SVGAGI. The CDR3 here is CASSYSGAGASTDTQYF. CDR3 DNA sequence: TGTGCCAGCAGTTACTCGGGAGCGGGAGCTAGCACAGATACGCAGTATTTT.

The chain employs TRBV29-1 and TRBJ2-7; TRBD1 agrees at 7 bases. There are 13 residues in the CDR3. Germline CDR1 SQVTM, CDR2 ANQGSEA. The junction had 7 bases not matched to a gene; V was cut back by 8 bases and J by 0 bases. CDR3 nucleotides: TGCAGCTTCAGGACAGGCAGCTCCTACGAGCAGTACTTC. This gives the protein CSFRTGSSYEQYF.

This clonotype was detected many times. This chain links TRBV29-1 with TRBJ2-2, with a possible D match to TRBD1 (5 bases). Deletions cut 7 bases from V and 3 bases from J, with 18 bases between. This CDR3 contains 15 residues. Germline values: CDR1 SQVTM, CDR2 ANQGSEA. This CDR3 is CSAAPDTRDTGELFF. CDR3 coding DNA: TGCAGCGCCGCCCCGGACACCCGAGACACCGGGGAGCTGTTTTTT.

V and J are TRBV11-1 and TRBJ2-7; 7 nucleotides agree with TRBD1. Germline lookup yields CDR1 SGHAT and CDR2 FQDESV (reference sequence). Trimming cost V 2 bases and J 1 base; bases outside gene matches: 11. CDR3 length: 17 residues. The CDR3 DNA is TGTGCCAGCAGCTTACCCACAGGGGCTCGAAAGTCCTACGAGCAGTACTTC. It is translated as CASSLPTGARKSYEQYF.

This clonotype was observed a handful of times. CDR3 DNA sequence: TGTGCCAGCAGTGAAGCGGGGCACATGAACACCGGGGAGCTGTTTTTT. This sequence encodes CASSEAGHMNTGELFF. The chain has TRBV2 and TRBJ2-2, with D perhaps matching TRBD1 (5 bases). The germline gives CDR1 SNHLY, CDR2 FYNNEI. Trimming removed 0 bases from V and 1 base from J, with 9 bases in between. The CDR3 is made up of 16 amino acids.

The CDR3 nucleotides are TGCGCCAGCAGGCCCCAGAAGGGTCCCACAGATACGCAGTATTTT. This encodes CASRPQKGPTDTQYF. The chain uses TRBV4-1 and TRBJ2-3; unclear D gene. This CDR3 comprises 15 residues. Germline V CDR1 and CDR2: MGHRA, YSYEKL. The V and J ends lost 6 bases and 2 bases respectively, with 15 bases between them.

V is TRBV6-5 and J is TRBJ1-3; D is undetermined. Trimming took 4 bases from V and 0 from J, leaving 13 bases between them. The CDR3 consists of 16 residues. Germline assignment: CDR1 MNHEY and CDR2 SVGAGI. CDR3 in amino acids: CASSFITAFSGNTIYF. CDR3 coding DNA: TGTGCCAGCAGTTTTATAACAGCTTTCTCTGGAAACACCATATATTTT.

The chain links TRBV20-1 to TRBJ2-5; no clear D. Germline CDR1 is DFQATT and CDR2 is SNEGSKA (reference sequence). CDR3 length equals 15 residues. Trimming cost V 4 bases and J 5 bases, with 20 bases left between them. CDR3 in amino acids: CSANRIGSQEETQYF. CDR3 bases: TGCAGTGCTAATAGGATTGGCAGCCAGGAGGAGACCCAGTACTTC.

At least ten counts were recorded for this clonotype. The V and J genes are TRBV7-6 and TRBJ2-7; D is perhaps TRBD1 (5 bases). Trimming took 2 bases from V and 2 from J, leaving 10 bases between them. From germline, CDR1 is SGHVS and CDR2 FNYEAQ. CDR3 length equals 14 residues. The CDR3 DNA reads as TGTGCCAGCAGCTTATTAAGACAGCCCTACGAGCAGTACTTC. It encodes CASSLLRQPYEQYF.

This clonotype was seen only a few times. J is TRBJ2-5 and V is TRBV5-1; D is undetermined. Trimming removed 0 bases at V and 5 bases at J, with 17 bases between. The germline V gene encodes CDR1 SGHRS and CDR2 YFSETQ. This CDR3 has 16 amino acids. The CDR3 DNA is TGCGCCAGCAGCTTGGGTACCGGGTCCCTGGGGGAGACCCAGTACTTC. This codes for CASSLGTGSLGETQYF.

This clonotype was seen a few times. This sequence joins TRBV5-1 and TRBJ2-7; no firm D call. The CDR3 extends over 14 amino acids. Trimming took 2 bases from V and 6 from J, leaving 15 bases between them. CDR1 is SGHRS, CDR2 YFSETQ, per germline. The CDR3 DNA is TGCGCCAGCAGCTTCTACGGCTGGAGAGGCGAGCAGTACTTC. Amino acid sequence: CASSFYGWRGEQYF.

This chain connects TRBV18 to TRBJ1-1; D is ambiguous. Trimming removed 5 bases at V and 2 bases at J, with 12 bases between. The CDR3 spans 14 residues. Germline V gene sequence: CDR1 KGHSH, CDR2 LQKENI. This CDR3 reads CASSALEGNTEAFF. DNA of the CDR3: TGTGCCAGCTCAGCTCTAGAGGGAAACACTGAAGCTTTCTTT. The whole variable domain, filled in from reference TRBV18 and TRBJ1-1, reads NAGVMQNPRHLVRRRGQEARLRCSPMKGHSHVYWYRQLPEEGLKFMVYLQKENIIDESGMPKERFSAEFPKEGPSILRIQQVVRGDSAAYFCASSALEGNTEAFFGQGTRLTVV.

Concerning this clonotype itself: A much larger clone lies a single base off, so this may be a read error. This CDR3 is missing its conserved last phenylalanine or tryptophan, likely due to a read error. V gene TRBV12-3 or TRBV12-4 combines with J gene TRBJ2-7; D uncertain. The CDR3 has 12 amino acids. The germline V and J ends were trimmed by 6 bases and 3 bases, with 9 bases remaining between them. In nucleotides, the CDR3 is TGTGCCAGCAGCACTCTTTTCTACGAGCAGTACCTC. Protein product: CASSTLFYEQYL.

This clonotype was recorded a few times. The chain carries TRBV27 and TRBJ2-1; 7 nucleotides match TRBD2. This CDR3 region has 15 residues. Germline assignment: CDR1 MNHEY and CDR2 SMNVEV (reference sequence). With V trimmed by 8 bases and J by 6 bases, 13 bases remained unmatched. The CDR3 nucleotides are TGTGCCAGCGACCTACGGGGGGAGAAGGCCAATGAGCAGTTCTTC. This gives the protein CASDLRGEKANEQFF.

This clonotype was counted between two and nine times. The V call is TRBV6-1, the J call TRBJ1-1; 9 nucleotides match TRBD1. CDR3 length equals 15 residues. Looked up from germline, CDR1 is MNHNS and CDR2 is SASEGT. V shed 6 bases and J 1 base; nucleotides not matched to a gene: 6. For the CDR3, the DNA is TGTGCCAGCAGCGTCCCGGGACAGGGGAACACTGAAGCTTTCTTT. It is translated as CASSVPGQGNTEAFF.